A selection of T cell receptor beta chains follows, all from one sample in a study of T cell repertoires in cytomegalovirus infection. TCRdb used MiXCR to reprocess the reads, holding one entry per CDR3 protein. Altogether fewer than 300,000 distinct CDR3 sequences are present, 25% being singletons, with the ten largest covering about 14%. Specimen: PBMCs. Every receptor here comes from a human donor in good health (CMV status not recorded). Some clones in this sample may be carry-over from other donors' samples. The conserved cysteine and the conserved F or W are not part of the CDR3 here.

CDR3	V	J
ASSLATLAGAF	TRBV7-9	TRBJ1-1
ASSWTEFEAF	TRBV11-2	TRBJ1-1
ASSKGQARNQPQH	TRBV7-9	TRBJ1-5
ASSMDRYYYNEQF	TRBV19	TRBJ2-1
SAREDRGGNQPQH	TRBV20-1	TRBJ1-5
ARLTANTEAF	TRBV2	TRBJ1-1
AIRRGLAGADTQY	TRBV10-3	TRBJ2-3
ASSLRRNEQF	TRBV7-8	TRBJ2-1
ASSFWDFPSYNEQF	TRBV5-7	TRBJ2-1
ASSELVGDGSGTQY	TRBV25-1	TRBJ2-5
ASSPPGSYNEQF	TRBV7-2	TRBJ2-1